This TCR beta chain was documented in a study of cytomegalovirus exposure and HLA in healthy donors. General observations from the study: Most TCR sequences showed up rarely, but some public TCRs showed up in many donors. Cytomegalovirus-associated status was assigned to approximately 160 TCR beta chains.

V lost 1 base and J lost 0, with 8 bases in between. This CDR3 is built from 15 residues. From germline, CDR1 is SGHTA and CDR2 FQGNSA. 13 Jbeta primers and 60 Vbeta primers were used for the PCR. Some clones are missing from TCRdb's copy, which holds only in-frame ones; the method was immunoSEQ multiplex PCR. The data contain 120,000 or so clones, 65% to 80% of them singletons. As for this clone: Its antigen remains unknown.

This sequence was found in a man aged 18 to 29 in good health and CMV-seropositive. The sample taken for sequencing was PBMCs. The chain combines TRBV7-2 with TRBJ2-3; D not certain. Written as DNA, the CDR3 is TGTGCCAGCAGCTTAGACTACCTCAGCACAGATACGCAGTATTTT. Translated, it gives CASSLDYLSTDTQYF.